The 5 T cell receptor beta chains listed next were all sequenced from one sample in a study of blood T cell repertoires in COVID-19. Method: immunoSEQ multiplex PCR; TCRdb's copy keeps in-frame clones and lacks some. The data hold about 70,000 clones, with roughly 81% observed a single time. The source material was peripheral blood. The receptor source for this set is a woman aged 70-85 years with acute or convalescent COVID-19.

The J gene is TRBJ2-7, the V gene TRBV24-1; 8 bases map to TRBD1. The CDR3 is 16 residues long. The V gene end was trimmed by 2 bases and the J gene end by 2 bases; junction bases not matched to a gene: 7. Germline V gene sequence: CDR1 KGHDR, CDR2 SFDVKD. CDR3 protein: CATSDSEQGVPYEQYF. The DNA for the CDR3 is TGTGCCACCAGTGATTCGGAACAGGGGGTCCCCTACGAGCAGTACTTC.

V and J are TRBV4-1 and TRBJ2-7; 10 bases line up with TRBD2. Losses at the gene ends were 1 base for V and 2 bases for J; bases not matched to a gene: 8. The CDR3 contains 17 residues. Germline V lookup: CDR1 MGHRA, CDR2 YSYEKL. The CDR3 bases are TGCGCCAGCAGCCAAGGAGTAGCGGGAGGAATCCCCTACGAGCAGTACTTC. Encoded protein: CASSQGVAGGIPYEQYF.

The CDR3: CASSPVAGAYEQYF. The CDR3 region has the DNA TGTGCCAGCAGCCCCGTGGCGGGCGCCTACGAGCAGTACTTC. The V and J genes are TRBV4-2 and TRBJ2-7, with D possibly TRBD2 on 5 matching bases. The CDR3 totals 14 residues. Deletions cut 4 bases from V and 2 bases from J, with 12 bases between. The V gene's germline CDR1 is LGHNA and CDR2 YNFKEQ.

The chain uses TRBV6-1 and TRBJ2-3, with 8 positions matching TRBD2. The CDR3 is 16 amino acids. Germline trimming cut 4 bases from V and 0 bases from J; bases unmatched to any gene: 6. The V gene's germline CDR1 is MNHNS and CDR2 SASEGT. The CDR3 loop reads CASSVLASGSTDTQYF. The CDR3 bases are TGTGCCAGCAGTGTATTGGCTAGCGGGAGCACAGATACGCAGTATTTT.

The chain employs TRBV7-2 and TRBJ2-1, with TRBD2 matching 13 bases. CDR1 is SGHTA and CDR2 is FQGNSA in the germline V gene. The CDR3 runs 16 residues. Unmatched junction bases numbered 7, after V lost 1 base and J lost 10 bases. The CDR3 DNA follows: TGTGCCAGCAGCTTAGATACTAGCGGGAGGGCCTGGGAGCAGTTCTTC. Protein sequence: CASSLDTSGRAWEQFF.